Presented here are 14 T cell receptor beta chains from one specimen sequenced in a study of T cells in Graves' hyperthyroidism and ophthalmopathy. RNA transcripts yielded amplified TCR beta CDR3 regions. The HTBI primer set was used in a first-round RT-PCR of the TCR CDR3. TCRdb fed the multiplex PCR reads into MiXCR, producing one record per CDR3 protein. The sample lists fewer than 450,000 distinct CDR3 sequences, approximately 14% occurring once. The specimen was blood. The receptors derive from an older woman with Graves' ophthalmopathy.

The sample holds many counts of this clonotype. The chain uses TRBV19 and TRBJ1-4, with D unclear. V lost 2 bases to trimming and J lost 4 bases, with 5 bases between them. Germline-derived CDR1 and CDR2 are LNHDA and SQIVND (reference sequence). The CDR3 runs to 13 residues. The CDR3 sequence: CASSIRGNEKLFF. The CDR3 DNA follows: TGTGCCAGTAGTATACGGGGTAATGAAAAACTGTTTTTT. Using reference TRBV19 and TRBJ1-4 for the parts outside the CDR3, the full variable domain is DGGITQSPKYLFRKEGQNVTLSCEQNLNHDAMYWYRQDPGQGLRLIYYSQIVNDFQKGDIAEGYSVSREKKESFPLTVTSAQKNPTAFYLCASSIRGNEKLFFGSGTQLSVL.

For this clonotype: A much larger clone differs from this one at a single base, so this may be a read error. The CDR3 sequence: CSARHTGSHGYTF. Written as DNA, the CDR3 is TGCAGTGCTAGACACACAGGGAGCCATGGCTACACCTTC. The rearrangement links TRBV20-1 to TRBJ1-2; D is possibly TRBD1 (6 bases). Germline CDR1 and CDR2: DFQATT and SNEGSKA (reference sequence). The CDR3 is made up of 13 amino acids. Between the trimmed V and J ends, which lost 2 bases and 6 bases, there was a span of 13 bases.

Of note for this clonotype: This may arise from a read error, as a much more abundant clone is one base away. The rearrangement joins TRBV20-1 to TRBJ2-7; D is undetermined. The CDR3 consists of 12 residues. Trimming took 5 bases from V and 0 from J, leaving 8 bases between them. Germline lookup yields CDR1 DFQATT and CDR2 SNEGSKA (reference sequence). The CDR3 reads CSAGVLSYEQYF. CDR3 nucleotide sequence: TGCAGTGCTGGGGTACTCTCCTACGAGCAGTACTTC.

The DNA of the CDR3 is TGTGCCAGCAGCGTCGTACCCGCTCTTTCCACAGATACGCAGTATTTT. It specifies CASSVVPALSTDTQYF. The chain couples TRBV9 to TRBJ2-3; D unclear. The CDR3 consists of 16 residues. Deletions cut 2 bases from V and 2 bases from J, with 15 bases between. Germline V CDR1 and CDR2: SGDLS, YYNGEE.

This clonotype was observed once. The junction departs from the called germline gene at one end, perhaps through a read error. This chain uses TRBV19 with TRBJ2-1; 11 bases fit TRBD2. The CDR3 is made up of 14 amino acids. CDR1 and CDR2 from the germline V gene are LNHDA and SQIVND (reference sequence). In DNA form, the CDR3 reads TGTGCCGGTAGTATGGTTAGCGGGAGGGATGAGCAGTTCTTC. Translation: CAGSMVSGRDEQFF.

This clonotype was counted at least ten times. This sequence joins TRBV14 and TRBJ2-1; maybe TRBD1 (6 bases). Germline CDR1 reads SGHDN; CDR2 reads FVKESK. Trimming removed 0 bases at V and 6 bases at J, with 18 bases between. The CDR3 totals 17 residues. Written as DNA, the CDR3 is TGTGCCAGCAGCCAAGACCTCGGACAAAAAGGGGGCAATGAGCAGTTCTTC. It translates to CASSQDLGQKGGNEQFF.

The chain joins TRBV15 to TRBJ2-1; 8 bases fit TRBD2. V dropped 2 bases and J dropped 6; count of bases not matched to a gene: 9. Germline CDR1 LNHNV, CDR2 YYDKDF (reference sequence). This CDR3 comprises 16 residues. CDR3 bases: TGTGCCACCAGCAGAAGAATAGCGGGAAGCTTCAATGAGCAGTTCTTC. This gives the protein CATSRRIAGSFNEQFF. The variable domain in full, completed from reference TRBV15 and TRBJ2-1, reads DAMVIQNPRYQVTQFGKPVTLSCSQTLNHNVMYWYQQKSSQAPKLLFHYYDKDFNNEADTPDNFQSRRPNTSFCFLDIRSPGLGDTAMYLCATSRRIAGSFNEQFFGPGTRLTVL.

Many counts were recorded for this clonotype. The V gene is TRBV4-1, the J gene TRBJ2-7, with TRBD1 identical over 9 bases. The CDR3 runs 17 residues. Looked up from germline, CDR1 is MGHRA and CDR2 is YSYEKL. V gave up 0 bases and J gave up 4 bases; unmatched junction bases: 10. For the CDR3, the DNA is TGCGCCAGCAGCCAAGATGGGCTACGGGACAGGGAATACGAGCAGTACTTC. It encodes CASSQDGLRDREYEQYF.

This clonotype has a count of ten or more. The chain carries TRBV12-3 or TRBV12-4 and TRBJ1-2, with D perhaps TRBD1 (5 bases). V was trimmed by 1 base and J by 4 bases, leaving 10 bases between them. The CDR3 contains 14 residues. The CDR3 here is CASSLGQSFYGYTF. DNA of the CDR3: TGTGCCAGCAGTTTAGGACAGAGCTTCTATGGCTACACCTTC.

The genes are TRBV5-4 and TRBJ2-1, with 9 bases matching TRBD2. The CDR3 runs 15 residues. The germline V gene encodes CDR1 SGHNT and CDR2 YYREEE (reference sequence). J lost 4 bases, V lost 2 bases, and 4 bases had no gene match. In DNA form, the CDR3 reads TGTGCCAGCAGCTTTCCAGCGGGAGGATACAATGAGCAGTTCTTC. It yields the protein CASSFPAGGYNEQFF.

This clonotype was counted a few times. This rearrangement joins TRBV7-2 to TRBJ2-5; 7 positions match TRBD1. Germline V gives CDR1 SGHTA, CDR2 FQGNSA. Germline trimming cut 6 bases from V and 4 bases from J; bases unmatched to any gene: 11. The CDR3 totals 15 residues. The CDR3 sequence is CASSYAFDRVETQYF. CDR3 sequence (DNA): TGTGCCAGCAGTTATGCTTTCGACAGGGTAGAGACCCAGTACTTC.

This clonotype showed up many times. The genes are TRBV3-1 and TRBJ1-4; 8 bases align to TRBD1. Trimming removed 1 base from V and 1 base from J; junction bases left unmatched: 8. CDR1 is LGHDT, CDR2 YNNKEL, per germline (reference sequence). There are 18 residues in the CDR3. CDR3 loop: CASSQVAGGVVTNEKLFF. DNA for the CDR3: TGTGCCAGCAGCCAAGTCGCAGGGGGCGTCGTAACTAATGAAAAACTGTTTTTT.

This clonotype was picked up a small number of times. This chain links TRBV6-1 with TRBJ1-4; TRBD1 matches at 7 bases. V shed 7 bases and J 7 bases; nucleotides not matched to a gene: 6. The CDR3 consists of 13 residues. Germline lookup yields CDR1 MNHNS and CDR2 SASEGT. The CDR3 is CASTRDRSEKLFF. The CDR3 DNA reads TGTGCCAGCACCCGGGACAGAAGTGAAAAACTGTTTTTT.

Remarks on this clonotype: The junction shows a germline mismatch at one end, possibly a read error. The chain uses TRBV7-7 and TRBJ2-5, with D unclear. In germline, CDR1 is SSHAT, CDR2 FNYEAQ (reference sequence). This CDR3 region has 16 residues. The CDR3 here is CASSLGYGPTQETQYF. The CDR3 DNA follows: TGTGCTAGCAGCTTAGGGTACGGGCCCACCCAAGAGACCCAGTACTTC.